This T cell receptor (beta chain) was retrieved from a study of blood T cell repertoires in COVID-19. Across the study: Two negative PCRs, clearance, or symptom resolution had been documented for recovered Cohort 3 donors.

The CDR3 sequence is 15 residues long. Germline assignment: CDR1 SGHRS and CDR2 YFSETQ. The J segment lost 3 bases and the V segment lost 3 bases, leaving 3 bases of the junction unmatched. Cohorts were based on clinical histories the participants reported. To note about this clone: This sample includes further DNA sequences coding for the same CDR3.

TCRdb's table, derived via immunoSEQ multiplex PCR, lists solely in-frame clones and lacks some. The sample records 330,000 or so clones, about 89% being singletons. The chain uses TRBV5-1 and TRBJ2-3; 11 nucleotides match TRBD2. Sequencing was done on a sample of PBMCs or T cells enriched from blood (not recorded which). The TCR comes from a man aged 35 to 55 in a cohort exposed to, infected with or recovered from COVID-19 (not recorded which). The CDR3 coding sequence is TGCGCCAGCAGCTCACTAGCGGGAGCGACAGATACGCAGTATTTT. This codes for CASSSLAGATDTQYF. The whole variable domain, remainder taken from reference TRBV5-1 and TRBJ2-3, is KAGVTQTPRYLIKTRGQQVTLSCSPISGHRSVSWYQQTPGQGLQFLFEYFSETQRNKGNFPGRFSGRQFSNSRSEMNVSTLELGDSALYLCASSSLAGATDTQYFGPGTRLTVL.